The clone carrying this T cell receptor beta chain showed up just a few times. Source study methods: Counts of nucleated cells, estimated from reference gene primer amplification, were obtained. The protocol was immunoSEQ multiplex PCR, while the TCRdb copy is restricted to in-frame clones and leaves out a portion. The V and J calls and clone size are taken from that table; D and trimming were inferred from the DNA. The data show roughly 32,000 clones, 90% seen once. These data originate in a study of blood T cell repertoires in COVID-19. Study information: Italy, Spain and the United States were the sources of the convalescent and acute COVID-19 samples. T cells, B-cell-depleted T cells, or PBMCs provided the cDNA or gDNA that served as material.

This CDR3 region has 12 residues. The V gene's germline CDR1 is SGHRS and CDR2 YFSETQ. V lost 0 bases and J lost 4, with 4 bases in between. The receptor comes from a man aged 80 or over with acute or convalescent COVID-19. The chain has TRBV5-1 and TRBJ1-2; D remains unclear. Sequencing was performed on peripheral blood. CDR3 sequence reads: CASSLGGYGYTF. CDR3 DNA: TGCGCCAGCAGCTTGGGCGGCTATGGCTACACCTTC.